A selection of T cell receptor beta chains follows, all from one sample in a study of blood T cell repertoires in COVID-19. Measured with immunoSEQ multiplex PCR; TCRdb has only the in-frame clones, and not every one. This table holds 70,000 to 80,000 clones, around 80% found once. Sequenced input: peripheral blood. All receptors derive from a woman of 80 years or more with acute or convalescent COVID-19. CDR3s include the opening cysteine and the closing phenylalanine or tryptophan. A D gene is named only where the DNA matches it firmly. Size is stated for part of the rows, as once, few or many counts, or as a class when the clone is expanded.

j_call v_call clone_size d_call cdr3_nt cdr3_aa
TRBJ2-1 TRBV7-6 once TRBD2 TGTGCCAGCAGCTTAGTTCGTTCCTGGGGGAGGGCATACAATGAGCAGTTCTTC CASSLVRSWGRAYNEQFF
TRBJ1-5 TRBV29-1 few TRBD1 TGCAGCGTAATTACAGGGGTCAATCAGCCCCAGCATTTT CSVITGVNQPQHF
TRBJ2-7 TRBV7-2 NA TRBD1 TGTGCCAGCAGCTTGGACAGGGCTAACTACGAGCAGTACTTC CASSLDRANYEQYF
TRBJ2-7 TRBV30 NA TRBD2 TGTGCCTGGAGTGCCACCGGGACTAGTCTCTACGAGCAGTACTTC CAWSATGTSLYEQYF
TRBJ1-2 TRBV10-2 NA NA TGCGCCAGCAAGGCAGGGAACGACTATGGCTACACCTTC CASKAGNDYGYTF
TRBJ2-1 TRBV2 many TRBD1 TGTGCCAGCAGTGAACTCCCGGGACAGCCCTACAATGAGCAGTTCTTC CASSELPGQPYNEQFF
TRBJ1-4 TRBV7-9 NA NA TGTGCCAGCAGCTTTTTATGGGGGAGGCGAGATGAAAAACTGTTTTTT CASSFLWGRRDEKLFF
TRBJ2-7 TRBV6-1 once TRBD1 TGTGCCAGCAGTGAAGGGACAGGCATTGGAGAGCAGTACTTC CASSEGTGIGEQYF
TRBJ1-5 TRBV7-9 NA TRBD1 TGTGCCAGCAGCTCAGCCGGGACAGGGAATAGCAATCAGCCCCAGCATTTT CASSSAGTGNSNQPQHF
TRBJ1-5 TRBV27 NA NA TGTGCCAGCAGCACACATGCGGGGGGGCGCGGGAGCAATCAGCCCCAGCATTTT CASSTHAGGRGSNQPQHF
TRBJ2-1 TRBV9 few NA TGTGCCAGCAGCGTAGGAGACTTAGACTACAATGAGCAGTTCTTC CASSVGDLDYNEQFF
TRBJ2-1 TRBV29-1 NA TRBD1 TGCAGCGTTGAAATGGGGCAGGGGGCCTTTCTTTACAATGAGCAGTTCTTC CSVEMGQGAFLYNEQFF
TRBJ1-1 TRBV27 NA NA TGTGCCAGCAGTTTATCCACAGGGTACACTGAAGCTTTCTTT CASSLSTGYTEAFF
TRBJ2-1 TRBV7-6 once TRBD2 TGTGCCAGCAGCTTAGAGCTAGCGGGAGCTATTGCGGATGAGCAGTTCTTC CASSLELAGAIADEQFF
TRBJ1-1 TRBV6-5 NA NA TGTGCCAGCAGTTACCTCAGAAACACTGAAGCTTTCTTT CASSYLRNTEAFF
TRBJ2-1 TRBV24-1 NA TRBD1 TGTGCCACCAGTGACGGGACAGCCAGCGGCCCCCGTAGGTATGAGCAGTTCTTC CATSDGTASGPRRYEQFF
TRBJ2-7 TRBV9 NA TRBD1 TGTGCCAGCAGTGAGGGACAGAGAGATTACGAGCAGTACTTC CASSEGQRDYEQYF
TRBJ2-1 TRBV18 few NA TGTGCCAGCTTACCCCCTACAGGGATCGATGAGCAGTTCTTC CASLPPTGIDEQFF
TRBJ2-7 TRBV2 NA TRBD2 TGTGCCAGCAGGGTCGGGACTAGCGGCTTTTACGAGCAGTACTTC CASRVGTSGFYEQYF
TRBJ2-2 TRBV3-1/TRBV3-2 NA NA TGTGCCAGCAGCCAAGACCGCGAAGGACGGGAGAGTAGGAACACCGGGGAGCTGTTTTTT CASSQDREGRESRNTGELFF
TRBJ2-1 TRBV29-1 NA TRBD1 TGCAGCGGCAGGGGGCTTGCCTCCTACAATGAGCAGTTCTTC CSGRGLASYNEQFF
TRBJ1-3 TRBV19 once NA TGTGCCAGTAGTATAGCCGACATGACGTCCACCATATATTTT CASSIADMTSTIYF
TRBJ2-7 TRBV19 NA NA TGTGCCAGTTCCCCTAAGGGCAGGGGTGGTAACGAGCAGTACTTC CASSPKGRGGNEQYF
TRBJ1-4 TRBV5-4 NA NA TGTGCCAGCAGCCCAGGGACTTTAAATGAAAAACTGTTTTTT CASSPGTLNEKLFF
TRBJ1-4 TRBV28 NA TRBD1 TGTGCCAGCAGTCCCTCGACAGGGGATGAAAAACTGTTTTTT CASSPSTGDEKLFF
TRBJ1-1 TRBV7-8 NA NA TGTGCCAGCAGCTTAGTGGCAGCAGGGGCGCACACTGAAGCTTTCTTT CASSLVAAGAHTEAFF